The next 24 T cell receptor beta chains were all read from a single sample in a study of T cell responses to AZD1222 COVID-19 vaccine. Some clones are missing from TCRdb's copy, which holds only in-frame ones; the method was immunoSEQ multiplex PCR. Seen here are 85,000 to 120,000 clones, around 90% observed once, and the top ten hold roughly 8%. The source material was peripheral blood, sampled 28 days after the second AZD1222 dose. These receptors were obtained from an adult who received the AZD1222 COVID-19 vaccine.

J is TRBJ2-7 and V is TRBV28; 7 nucleotides match TRBD1. Trimming cost V 2 bases and J 4 bases; bases outside gene matches: 8. Germline V lookup: CDR1 MDHEN, CDR2 SYDVKM. CDR3 length equals 15 residues. The CDR3 DNA sequence: TGTGCCAGCAGTTTACGGGCAGGGGGAGTATACGAGCAGTACTTC. Amino acids: CASSLRAGGVYEQYF.

This sequence joins TRBV7-2 and TRBJ1-1; 7 bases are a match to TRBD1. CDR1 and CDR2 (germline): SGHTA, FQGNSA. CDR3 length: 14 residues. Losses at the gene ends were 5 bases for V and 0 bases for J; bases not matched to a gene: 3. CDR3 amino acids: CASSVGQMNTEAFF. The CDR3 DNA is TGTGCCAGCAGCGTGGGACAGATGAACACTGAAGCTTTCTTT.

This chain uses TRBV25-1 with TRBJ1-1; unclear D gene. CDR3 size: 11 residues. V gave up 6 bases and J gave up 2 bases, with 4 bases separating them. The germline V gene encodes CDR1 MGHDK and CDR2 SYGVNS. The CDR3 nucleotides read TGTGCCAGCAGCAGTAACACTGAAGCTTTCTTT. Its protein is CASSSNTEAFF. The whole variable domain, remainder taken from reference TRBV25-1 and TRBJ1-1, is EADIYQTPRYLVIGTGKKITLECSQTMGHDKMYWYQQDPGMELHLIHYSYGVNSTEKGDLSSESTVSRIRTEHFPLTLESARPSHTSQYLCASSSNTEAFFGQGTRLTVV.

The gene calls are TRBV7-2 and TRBJ1-2, with D maybe TRBD1 (6 bases). This CDR3 spans 15 amino acids. Trimming stripped 5 bases from V and 4 bases from J, with 17 bases between. Germline CDR1 and CDR2: SGHTA and FQGNSA. CDR3 sequence: CASSPRQAPGYGYTF. The CDR3 nucleotides are TGTGCCAGCAGCCCGAGACAGGCCCCGGGCTATGGCTACACCTTC.

The V and J genes are TRBV24-1 and TRBJ1-5; D possibly corresponds to TRBD1 (5 bases). This CDR3 comprises 14 residues. Germline-derived CDR1 and CDR2 are KGHDR and SFDVKD. V lost 4 bases and J 5 bases, leaving 11 bases between the germline ends. In DNA form, the CDR3 reads TGTGCCACCAGTGACAGGGACTGGTATCAGCCCCAGCATTTT. Its protein product is CATSDRDWYQPQHF.

V and J are TRBV9 and TRBJ1-3; the D gene is possibly TRBD1 (5 bases). The CDR3 has 16 residues. CDR1 and CDR2 (germline): SGDLS, YYNGEE. Between the trimmed V and J ends, which lost 4 bases and 1 base, there was a span of 15 bases. Written as DNA, the CDR3 is TGTGCCAGCAGCCGTAGCTGGGGGGAATCTGGAAACACCATATATTTT. Translated, it gives CASSRSWGESGNTIYF.

This clone occurred once. The rearrangement joins TRBV6-2 or TRBV6-3 to TRBJ2-1, with D unresolved. The CDR3 loop spans 13 amino acids. V lost 2 bases, J lost 8 bases, and 10 bases lay in between. Germline-derived CDR1 and CDR2 are MNHEY and SVGEGT. CDR3 coding DNA: TGTGCCAGCAGTTACGCTGGTTTCGATGAGCAGTTCTTC. It is translated as CASSYAGFDEQFF.

The V and J genes are TRBV5-4 and TRBJ2-3; 8 nucleotides align to TRBD2. J gave up 5 bases and V 3 bases, and 2 bases lay outside the gene matches. The CDR3 is 13 amino acids. Germline V CDR1 and CDR2: SGHNT, YYREEE (reference sequence). The CDR3 spells CASSSAGGDTQYF. In DNA, the CDR3 is TGTGCCAGCAGCTCCGCGGGGGGAGATACGCAGTATTTT.

The chain combines TRBV7-2 with TRBJ2-1, with D maybe TRBD2 (6 bases). V was trimmed by 4 bases and J by 1 base, leaving 8 bases between them. CDR3 length equals 14 residues. Germline-derived CDR1 and CDR2 are SGHTA and FQGNSA. The CDR3 sequence is CASSSGLSYNEQFF. CDR3 nucleotides: TGTGCCAGCAGCTCGGGACTGTCCTACAATGAGCAGTTCTTC.

The CDR3 bases are TGTGCCAGCAGTCCCTCTCGAGATACGCAGTATTTT. Its protein is CASSPSRDTQYF. The chain uses TRBV6-5 and TRBJ2-3; no definite D call. The germline V and J ends were trimmed by 5 bases and 5 bases, with 8 bases remaining between them. The CDR3 contains 12 residues. The germline V gene encodes CDR1 MNHEY and CDR2 SVGAGI.

The CDR3 region is CASSRTGGEKLFF. Here the CDR3 DNA reads TGTGCCAGCAGCAGGACAGGGGGTGAAAAACTGTTTTTT. This chain connects TRBV7-8 to TRBJ1-4, with 10 bases that match TRBD1. The trim removed 5 bases at V and 7 bases at J, leaving 1 base unmatched. Germline CDR1 and CDR2: SGHVS and FQNEAQ. There are 13 residues in the CDR3.

This chain connects TRBV2 to TRBJ2-1; D not resolved. Trimming cost V 6 bases and J 2 bases, with 11 bases left between them. The CDR3 is made up of 14 amino acids. Looked up from germline, CDR1 is SNHLY and CDR2 is FYNNEI. The CDR3 DNA reads as TGTGCCAGCAGCAACAGCAAACCCTACAATGAGCAGTTCTTC. Translation gives CASSNSKPYNEQFF. The complete variable domain, with remaining parts taken from reference TRBV2 and TRBJ2-1, reads EPEVTQTPSHQVTQMGQEVILRCVPISNHLYFYWYRQILGQKVEFLVSFYNNEISEKSEIFDDQFSVERPDGSNFTLKIRSTKLEDSAMYFCASSNSKPYNEQFFGPGTRLTVL.

The chain employs TRBV9 and TRBJ1-6, with a possible D match to TRBD1 (6 bases). The CDR3 totals 14 residues. Germline CDR1 and CDR2: SGDLS and YYNGEE. The V end lost 7 bases, the J end lost 5 bases, and 13 bases lay between the germline ends. The CDR3 DNA sequence: TGTGCCAGCCGCAAGGACAGTCATAATTCACCCCTCCACTTT. This gives the protein CASRKDSHNSPLHF.

The chain recombines TRBV6-5 with TRBJ1-3; possibly TRBD1 for D (5 bases). Germline-derived CDR1 and CDR2 are MNHEY and SVGAGI. This CDR3 contains 16 residues. V was trimmed by 0 bases and J by 2 bases, leaving 11 bases between them. The CDR3 reads CASSYSPAGTGNTIYF. The CDR3 DNA reads TGTGCCAGCAGTTACTCCCCCGCAGGGACTGGAAACACCATATATTTT.

The chain carries TRBV24-1 and TRBJ2-5; perhaps TRBD2 as D (7 bases). CDR1 is KGHDR, CDR2 SFDVKD, per germline. The CDR3 runs to 15 residues. V was clipped by 3 bases and J by 5 bases, with 15 bases between them. CDR3 loop: CATSDTRGAGETQYF. The CDR3 bases are TGTGCCACCAGTGATACCCGGGGGGCCGGGGAGACCCAGTACTTC.

V and J are TRBV27 and TRBJ2-6; no clear D gene. The V end lost 4 bases, the J end lost 1 base, and 5 bases lay between the germline ends. The CDR3 is 14 amino acids. From germline, CDR1 is MNHEY and CDR2 SMNVEV (reference sequence). In nucleotides, the CDR3 is TGTGCCAGCAGTTACGGTTCTGGGGCCAACGTCCTGACTTTC. This translates into CASSYGSGANVLTF. The entire variable domain, with the rest obtained from reference TRBV27 and TRBJ2-6, is as follows: EAQVTQNPRYLITVTGKKLTVTCSQNMNHEYMSWYRQDPGLGLRQIYYSMNVEVTDKGDVPEGYKVSRKEKRNFPLILESPSPNQTSLYFCASSYGSGANVLTFGAGSRLTVL.

V usage is TRBV12-5 and J usage is TRBJ1-2; D gene uncertain. The CDR3 totals 13 residues. CDR1 and CDR2 (germline): LGHNT, FRNRAP. V lost 3 bases, J lost 4 bases, and 9 bases lay in between. The CDR3 coding sequence is TGTGCTAGTGGTTTAGGGCTGGGCTATGGCTACACCTTC. It encodes CASGLGLGYGYTF.

A few counts support this clone. J is TRBJ1-2 and V is TRBV11-1; no firm D call. With 3 bases removed from V and 4 bases from J, the gap between germline ends came to 12 bases. Germline loops: CDR1 SGHAT, CDR2 FQDESV (reference sequence). This CDR3 spans 14 amino acids. The CDR3 DNA reads as TGTGCCAGCAGCTTTGAGGGTCCGCCCTATGGCTACACCTTC. Protein: CASSFEGPPYGYTF.

The genes are TRBV19 and TRBJ2-2; D may be TRBD2 (6 bases). Trimming removed 3 bases from V and 6 bases from J, with 17 bases in between. Germline assignment: CDR1 LNHDA and CDR2 SQIVND (reference sequence). There are 16 residues in the CDR3. In DNA, the CDR3 is TGTGCCAGTAGTATTTGGGGGAGGAATCAAGCCGGGGAGCTGTTTTTT. This encodes CASSIWGRNQAGELFF.

The rearrangement joins TRBV12-5 to TRBJ2-3, with D possibly being TRBD2 (6 bases). The CDR3 is 15 amino acids. Deletions cut 4 bases from V and 5 bases from J, with 16 bases between. The germline gives CDR1 LGHNT, CDR2 FRNRAP. CDR3 region: CASGSGVGAVDTQYF. CDR3 in DNA: TGTGCTAGTGGTTCGGGGGTGGGAGCAGTAGATACGCAGTATTTT.

The table lists this clone with a count of one. This rearrangement joins TRBV5-8 to TRBJ2-7; 9 bases fit TRBD1. This CDR3 has 13 residues. V shed 10 bases and J 4 bases; nucleotides not matched to a gene: 9. Germline V gene data show CDR1 as SGHTS and CDR2 as YDEGEE. CDR3 sequence (DNA): TGTGCCCTCACGACGGGACAGGGTTACGAGCAGTACTTC. Residues: CALTTGQGYEQYF.

V gene TRBV7-9 combines with J gene TRBJ2-3; 12 bases map to TRBD2. V lost 0 bases to trimming and J lost 4 bases; unmatched junction nucleotides: 5. Germline CDR1 reads SEHNR; CDR2 reads FQNEAQ (reference sequence). The CDR3 covers 17 residues. CDR3 sequence reads: CASSLATSGGGADTQYF. CDR3 DNA: TGTGCCAGCAGCTTAGCGACTAGCGGGGGCGGGGCAGATACGCAGTATTTT.

This chain links TRBV7-2 with TRBJ2-7; D unresolved. The V and J ends lost 5 bases and 4 bases respectively, with 15 bases between them. The V gene's germline CDR1 is SGHTA and CDR2 FQGNSA. This CDR3 has 14 residues. In DNA, the CDR3 is TGTGCCAGCAGCGAGAGACCCGACCTATACGAGCAGTACTTC. This gives the protein CASSERPDLYEQYF.

The genes are TRBV4-1 and TRBJ2-5, with D maybe TRBD2 (6 bases). Germline assignment: CDR1 MGHRA and CDR2 YSYEKL. The CDR3 spans 15 residues. Trimming pared 3 bases from V and 5 bases from J, leaving 16 bases between. CDR3: CASSHVLGGLETQYF. CDR3 DNA sequence: TGCGCCAGCAGCCACGTATTGGGAGGATTGGAGACCCAGTACTTC.